Below, 14 T cell receptor beta chains from the same sample are listed, as sequenced in a study of early T cells in non-severe SARS-CoV-2 infection. TCRdb recomputed calls from the 5' RACE reads with MiXCR, one row per CDR3 protein. The repertoire includes about 68,000 distinct CDR3 sequences, roughly a tenth of them detected once, and approximately 5.9% sits in the top ten. Sequencing was done on a sample of whole blood. The receptors originated from an adult who was a healthcare worker with PCR-confirmed SARS-CoV-2 infection or an uninfected control (not recorded which).

This clonotype was seen a handful of times. The chain combines TRBV15 with TRBJ2-2; the D gene is possibly TRBD2 (5 bases). Trimming took 8 bases from V and 2 from J, leaving 9 bases between them. Per germline, CDR1 LNHNV and CDR2 YYDKDF (reference sequence). This CDR3 is built from 13 residues. Here the CDR3 reads CATQRTNTGELFF. The CDR3 DNA follows: TGTGCCACCCAGCGGACTAACACCGGGGAGCTGTTTTTT. Combining the CDR3 with reference TRBV15 and TRBJ2-2 gives the whole variable domain DAMVIQNPRYQVTQFGKPVTLSCSQTLNHNVMYWYQQKSSQAPKLLFHYYDKDFNNEADTPDNFQSRRPNTSFCFLDIRSPGLGDTAMYLCATQRTNTGELFFGEGSRLTVL.

This clonotype has only a few counts. CDR3 sequence reads: CASSSRASSYNSPLHF. CDR3 DNA: TGTGCCAGCAGTTCTAGGGCAAGCTCCTATAATTCACCCCTCCACTTT. The rearrangement uses TRBV27 and TRBJ1-6; no clear D. Germline lookup yields CDR1 MNHEY and CDR2 SMNVEV (reference sequence). With 4 bases removed from V and 0 bases from J, the gap between germline ends came to 10 bases. This CDR3 spans 16 amino acids.

The CDR3 reads CASIKGLVDEQYF. Written as DNA, the CDR3 is TGTGCCAGCATAAAAGGGTTAGTAGACGAGCAGTACTTC. This rearrangement joins TRBV7-9 to TRBJ2-7; no reliable D call. The V gene's germline CDR1 is SEHNR and CDR2 FQNEAQ (reference sequence). The CDR3 loop spans 13 amino acids. Trimming cost V 7 bases and J 5 bases, with 15 bases left between them.

CDR3 sequence (DNA): TGCAGTGCTAGAGTAACGGCAGGCCGGGACAGCAGTTCACCCCTCCACTTT. Its protein is CSARVTAGRDSSSPLHF. This chain links TRBV20-1 with TRBJ1-6; 7 bases fit TRBD1. The V segment lost 1 base and the J segment 9 bases; nucleotides outside the gene matches: 15. The CDR3 is 17 residues long. Germline V gene lookup returns CDR1 DFQATT and CDR2 SNEGSKA (reference sequence).

This clonotype was detected only a few times. This rearrangement joins TRBV5-4 to TRBJ2-7; D not resolved. The germline CDR1 and CDR2 sequences are SGHNT and YYREEE (reference sequence). Trimming took off 0 bases at V and 3 bases at J, with 10 bases between the two ends. The CDR3 has 14 amino acids. The CDR3 bases are TGTGCCAGCAGCTTGGGGCCGGCTAGCTACGAGCAGTACTTC. This translates into CASSLGPASYEQYF.

This clonotype appeared a few times. The chain links TRBV20-1 to TRBJ2-7; 11 nucleotides align to TRBD2. Germline CDR1 DFQATT, CDR2 SNEGSKA (reference sequence). This CDR3 is 14 amino acids long. Germline trimming cut 0 bases from V and 2 bases from J; bases unmatched to any gene: 0. CDR3 bases: TGCAGTGCTAGAGATAGCGGGAGGGCCTACGAGCAGTACTTC. Translation: CSARDSGRAYEQYF.

The sample holds a few counts of this clonotype. The chain carries TRBV20-1 and TRBJ2-1; TRBD2 matches 8 bases. J gave up 8 bases and V 1 base, and 7 bases lay outside the gene matches. From germline, CDR1 is DFQATT and CDR2 SNEGSKA (reference sequence). This CDR3 is built from 14 residues. CDR3 region: CSARGREGFDEQFF. In DNA form, the CDR3 reads TGCAGTGCTAGAGGTCGGGAGGGATTCGATGAGCAGTTCTTC.

This clonotype came up a few times. The chain couples TRBV15 to TRBJ1-1, with D perhaps matching TRBD1 (6 bases). V was shortened by 0 bases and J by 2 bases, with 19 bases between the two germline ends. CDR1 is LNHNV and CDR2 is YYDKDF in the germline V gene (reference sequence). CDR3 length: 18 amino acids. This CDR3 reads CATSRDQISWDTNTEAFF. The CDR3, as DNA: TGTGCCACCAGCAGAGATCAAATCTCCTGGGACACTAACACTGAAGCTTTCTTT.

This chain joins TRBV3-1 and TRBJ1-2; 11 bases fit TRBD1. The CDR3 contains 15 residues. V was pared by 5 bases and J by 6 bases, with 8 bases of the junction left unmatched. Germline V lookup: CDR1 LGHDT, CDR2 YNNKEL (reference sequence). The CDR3 coding sequence is TGTGCCAGCAGCTCGTGGGGGACAGGGGGAGATGGCTACACCTTC. Translation gives CASSSWGTGGDGYTF.

The rearrangement links TRBV2 to TRBJ2-7, with D possibly TRBD2 on 6 matching bases. Looked up from germline, CDR1 is SNHLY and CDR2 is FYNNEI. The CDR3 extends over 15 amino acids. Trimming shortened V by 6 bases and J by 3 bases, and 18 bases separated the two germline ends. This CDR3 reads CASRGYWGEDYEQYF. In DNA form, the CDR3 reads TGTGCCAGCAGGGGGTACTGGGGGGAAGACTACGAGCAGTACTTC.

The table lists this clonotype with a few counts. The rearrangement links TRBV27 to TRBJ1-1, with 7 bases fitting TRBD1. J gave up 4 bases and V 3 bases, and 8 bases lay outside the gene matches. This CDR3 spans 15 amino acids. CDR1 and CDR2 (germline): MNHEY, SMNVEV (reference sequence). CDR3: CASSLRTGDGTEAFF. CDR3 nucleotides: TGTGCCAGCAGTTTGAGGACAGGAGACGGCACTGAAGCTTTCTTT.

Only a few counts were recorded for this clonotype. The J gene is TRBJ2-3, the V gene TRBV5-4; 7 bases align to TRBD2. This CDR3 has 15 amino acids. J gave up 3 bases and V 2 bases, and 6 bases lay outside the gene matches. Germline V gene sequence: CDR1 SGHNT, CDR2 YYREEE (reference sequence). The CDR3 DNA reads TGTGCCAGCAGCTTCGGGGGGAGTGGGACAGATACGCAGTATTTT. Amino acids: CASSFGGSGTDTQYF.

The chain couples TRBV20-1 to TRBJ1-5; D remains ambiguous. CDR1 is DFQATT, CDR2 SNEGSKA, per germline (reference sequence). V was pared by 5 bases and J by 4 bases, with 9 bases between. CDR3 length: 12 residues. CDR3 bases: TGCAGTGCTGGCCGAAGGAATCAGCCCCAGCATTTT. As protein: CSAGRRNQPQHF.

The CDR3 DNA reads TGCAGTGCGGTGGAAGGGTACACTGAAGCTTTCTTT. Its protein product is CSAVEGYTEAFF. This chain uses TRBV20-1 with TRBJ1-1; D uncertain. Germline assignment: CDR1 DFQATT and CDR2 SNEGSKA (reference sequence). CDR3 size: 12 residues. V lost 6 bases, J lost 3 bases, and 11 bases lay in between.